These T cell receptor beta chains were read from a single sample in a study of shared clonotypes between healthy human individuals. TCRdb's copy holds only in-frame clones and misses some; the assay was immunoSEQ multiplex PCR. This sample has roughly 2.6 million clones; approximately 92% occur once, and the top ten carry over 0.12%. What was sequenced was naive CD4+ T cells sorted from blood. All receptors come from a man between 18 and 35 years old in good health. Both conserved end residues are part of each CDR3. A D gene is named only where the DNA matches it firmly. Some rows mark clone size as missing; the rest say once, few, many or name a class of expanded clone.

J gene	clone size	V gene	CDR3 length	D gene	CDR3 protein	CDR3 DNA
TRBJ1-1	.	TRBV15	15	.	CATSRDRSVYTEAFF	TGTGCCACCAGCAGAGATAGGTCAGTTTACACTGAAGCTTTCTTT
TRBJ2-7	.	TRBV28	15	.	CASSPSGGAIYEQYF	TGTGCCAGCAGTCCCAGTGGGGGGGCCATCTACGAGCAGTACTTC
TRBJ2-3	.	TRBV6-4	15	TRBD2	CASSAGLADTDTQYF	TGTGCCAGCAGCGCGGGACTAGCGGATACAGATACGCAGTATTTT
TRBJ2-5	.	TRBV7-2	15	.	CASSFSTGSQETQYF	TGTGCCAGCAGCTTTTCGACAGGATCTCAAGAGACCCAGTACTTC
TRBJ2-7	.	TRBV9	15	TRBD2	CASSAQSGGAYEQYF	TGTGCCAGCAGCGCACAGAGCGGGGGGGCGTACGAGCAGTACTTC
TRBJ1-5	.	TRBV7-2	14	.	CASSFQGSSEPQHF	TGTGCCAGCAGCTTCCAGGGCTCTAGTGAGCCCCAGCATTTT
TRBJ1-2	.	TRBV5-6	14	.	CASSFLQGNYGYTF	TGTGCCAGCAGCTTTCTCCAGGGAAACTATGGCTACACCTTC
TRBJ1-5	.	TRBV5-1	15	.	CASSTGPGGNQPQHF	TGCGCCAGCAGCACCGGACCTGGGGGCAATCAGCCCCAGCATTTT
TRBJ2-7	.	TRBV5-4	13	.	CASSLGVGFEQYF	TGTGCCAGCAGCTTGGGTGTAGGGTTCGAGCAGTACTTC
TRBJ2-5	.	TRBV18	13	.	CASSPGLEETQYF	TGTGCCAGCTCACCAGGCCTAGAAGAGACCCAGTACTTC
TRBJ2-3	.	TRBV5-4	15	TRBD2	CASSFSGRGEDTQYF	TGTGCCAGCAGTTTTAGCGGGAGGGGGGAAGATACGCAGTATTTT
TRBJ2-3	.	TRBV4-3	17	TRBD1	CASSQATGVRGTDTQYF	TGCGCCAGCAGCCAAGCAACAGGGGTAAGGGGCACAGATACGCAGTATTTT
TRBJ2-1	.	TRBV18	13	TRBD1	CASSPGQGALQFF	TGTGCCAGCTCACCAGGGCAGGGGGCTTTGCAGTTCTTC
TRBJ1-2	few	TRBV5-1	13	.	CASSFSRDYGYTF	TGCGCCAGCAGCTTTAGTCGGGACTATGGCTACACCTTC
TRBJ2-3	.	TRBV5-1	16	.	CASSSNPGVGADTQYF	TGCGCCAGCAGCTCAAATCCGGGTGTCGGGGCAGATACGCAGTATTTT
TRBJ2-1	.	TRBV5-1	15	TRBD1	CASSKGQGVYNEQFF	TGCGCCAGCAGCAAAGGACAGGGGGTGTATAATGAGCAGTTCTTC
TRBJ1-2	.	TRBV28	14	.	CASNDQDRNYGYTF	TGTGCCAGCAACGATCAGGACAGAAACTATGGCTACACCTTC
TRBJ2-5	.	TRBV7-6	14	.	CASSTAGRTETQYF	TGTGCCAGCAGCACCGCCGGTAGGACAGAGACCCAGTACTTC
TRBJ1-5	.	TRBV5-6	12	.	CASSLAGQPQHF	TGTGCCAGCAGCTTGGCTGGTCAGCCCCAGCATTTT
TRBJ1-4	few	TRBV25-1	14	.	CASSEQTLPGELFF	TGTGCCAGCAGTGAACAGACCCTGCCGGGGGAACTGTTTTTT